This is a list of T cell receptor beta chains from one sample in a study of shared clonotypes between healthy human individuals. Profiling relied on immunoSEQ multiplex PCR, and the TCRdb table lists in-frame clones only, not all of them. The data hold about 100,000 clones, with around 68% observed a single time. The sequencing sample was made of memory CD8+ T cells sorted from blood. All receptors come from a woman aged 25 to 39 in good health. CDR3s include the opening cysteine and the closing phenylalanine or tryptophan. D genes are given only for firm matches. Clone size appears in some rows only: once, few, many, or a class for an expanded clone.

D gene: NA
clone size: NA
V gene: TRBV29-1
J gene: TRBJ1-4
CDR3 DNA: TGCAGCGTTGTTTTTGCAGGGGCGGCTAATGAAAAACTGTTTTTT
CDR3 protein: CSVVFAGAANEKLFF

D gene: NA
clone size: many
V gene: TRBV28
J gene: TRBJ2-7
CDR3 DNA: TGTGCCAGCAGCCCCATAACGTATACCGGGACGATAGACTACGAGCAGTACTTC
CDR3 protein: CASSPITYTGTIDYEQYF

D gene: NA
clone size: few
V gene: TRBV7-9
J gene: TRBJ2-1
CDR3 DNA: TGTGCCAGCAGCCAAGATCATGCTAGCAGCCCCTACAATGAGCAGTTCTTC
CDR3 protein: CASSQDHASSPYNEQFF

D gene: NA
clone size: NA
V gene: TRBV7-2
J gene: TRBJ2-5
CDR3 DNA: TGTGCCAGCAGCTCCCTGCGGGGACGACAGGAGGGAGAGACCCAGTACTTC
CDR3 protein: CASSSLRGRQEGETQYF

D gene: NA
clone size: NA
V gene: TRBV5-4
J gene: TRBJ1-1
CDR3 DNA: TGTGCCAGCAGCCTGTGGGGGGCGCGAGATATCACTGAAGCTTTCTTT
CDR3 protein: CASSLWGARDITEAFF

D gene: NA
clone size: once
V gene: TRBV4-1
J gene: TRBJ1-1
CDR3 DNA: TGCGCCAGCAGCCAAGTGGGGGCGAGGACTGAAGCTTTCTTT
CDR3 protein: CASSQVGARTEAFF

D gene: TRBD2
clone size: NA
V gene: TRBV7-8
J gene: TRBJ2-7
CDR3 DNA: TGTGCCAGCAGCCAAGAAGGAGCGGGAGGGCCGAACGAGCAGTACTTC
CDR3 protein: CASSQEGAGGPNEQYF

D gene: NA
clone size: NA
V gene: TRBV27
J gene: TRBJ2-1
CDR3 DNA: TGTGCCAGCGGGTCCAGTAGCTCCTACAATGAGCAGTTCTTC
CDR3 protein: CASGSSSSYNEQFF

D gene: NA
clone size: NA
V gene: TRBV9
J gene: TRBJ1-2
CDR3 DNA: TGTGCCAGCAGCGTAGGTGTCAGGGAGGTTGGAGGCTACACCTTC
CDR3 protein: CASSVGVREVGGYTF

D gene: TRBD2
clone size: NA
V gene: TRBV28
J gene: TRBJ2-3
CDR3 DNA: TGTGCCAGCAGTTCCCTTCGCGGGAGGGCCTTCGCAGATACGCAGTATTTT
CDR3 protein: CASSSLRGRAFADTQYF

D gene: NA
clone size: many
V gene: TRBV15
J gene: TRBJ1-1
CDR3 DNA: TGTGCCACCAGGCTCGTAGAGAACACTGAAGCTTTCTTT
CDR3 protein: CATRLVENTEAFF

D gene: TRBD2
clone size: NA
V gene: TRBV30
J gene: TRBJ2-7
CDR3 DNA: TGTGCCTGGAGGAGGGCACGCAGGGATGCCCCGGGACTAGCTTTTGTATACGAGCAGTACTTC
CDR3 protein: CAWRRARRDAPGLAFVYEQYF

D gene: TRBD1
clone size: NA
V gene: TRBV20-1
J gene: TRBJ2-1
CDR3 DNA: TGCAGTGCCCCGACAGGGGCCGAGCAGTTCTTC
CDR3 protein: CSAPTGAEQFF

D gene: NA
clone size: NA
V gene: TRBV7-8
J gene: TRBJ2-7
CDR3 DNA: TGTGCCAGCAGCTTAGAGGGACGGAGCTCCTACGAGCAGTACTTC
CDR3 protein: CASSLEGRSSYEQYF

D gene: NA
clone size: NA
V gene: TRBV28
J gene: TRBJ1-2
CDR3 DNA: TGTGCCAGCAGTTTAGCGCTTCCGGTGAGTGGCTACACCTTC
CDR3 protein: CASSLALPVSGYTF

D gene: TRBD1
clone size: NA
V gene: TRBV18
J gene: TRBJ2-1
CDR3 DNA: TGTGCCAGCTCACCACACGAGGGACAGGGGAGGCTCAATGAGCAGTTCTTC
CDR3 protein: CASSPHEGQGRLNEQFF

D gene: TRBD1
clone size: NA
V gene: TRBV6-4
J gene: TRBJ2-2
CDR3 DNA: TGTGCCAGCAGTGAGGACAGGGATTCCGGGGAGCTGTTTTTT
CDR3 protein: CASSEDRDSGELFF

D gene: NA
clone size: NA
V gene: TRBV10-3
J gene: TRBJ2-7
CDR3 DNA: TGTGCCATCAGCCCCGGGACGGACGACTACGAGCAGTACTTC
CDR3 protein: CAISPGTDDYEQYF

D gene: NA
clone size: once
V gene: TRBV7-9
J gene: TRBJ1-1
CDR3 DNA: TGTGCCAGCAGCACAAAGGGCATCATGAACACTGAAGCTTTCTTT
CDR3 protein: CASSTKGIMNTEAFF

D gene: NA
clone size: NA
V gene: TRBV6-6
J gene: TRBJ2-7
CDR3 DNA: TGTGCCAGCAGTTACTCGAGAGAAAGGGGCACCTACGAGCAGTACTTC
CDR3 protein: CASSYSRERGTYEQYF

D gene: TRBD1
clone size: once
V gene: TRBV4-3
J gene: TRBJ2-7
CDR3 DNA: TGCGCCAGCAGCCCAATGACAGGGTCCTACGAGCAGTACTTC
CDR3 protein: CASSPMTGSYEQYF

D gene: TRBD2
clone size: once
V gene: TRBV5-1
J gene: TRBJ2-3
CDR3 DNA: TGCGCCAGCAGCTTCGGGAGGAACACAGATACGCAGTATTTT
CDR3 protein: CASSFGRNTDTQYF